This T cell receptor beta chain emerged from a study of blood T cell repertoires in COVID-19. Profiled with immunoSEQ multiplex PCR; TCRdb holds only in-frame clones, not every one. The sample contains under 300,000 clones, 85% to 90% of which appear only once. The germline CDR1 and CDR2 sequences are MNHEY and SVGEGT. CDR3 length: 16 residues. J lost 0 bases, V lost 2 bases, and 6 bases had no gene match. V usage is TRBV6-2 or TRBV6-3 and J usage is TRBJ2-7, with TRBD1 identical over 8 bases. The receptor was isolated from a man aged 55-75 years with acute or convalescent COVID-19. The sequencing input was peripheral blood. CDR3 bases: TGTGCCAGCAGTTACGGGACAGGTGTTATCTCCTACGAGCAGTACTTC. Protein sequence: CASSYGTGVISYEQYF.